The clone carrying this TCR beta chain has ten or more counts. Its antigen is undetermined. Researchers prepared the TCRbeta library using unique molecular identifiers, the study reports. One entry per CDR3 protein results from TCRdb running MiXCR on the PCR reads. The sample shows roughly 7,900 distinct CDR3 sequences, about an eighth of them seen only once. The CDR3 length is 16 residues. Germline assignment: CDR1 SGHRS and CDR2 YFSETQ. V was shortened by 7 bases and J by 5 bases, with 24 bases between the two germline ends. This entry comes from a study of T-cell reconstitution after alpha-beta-depleted transplantation in children. Notes on the study in general: Surviving recipient T cells and intrathymic progenitors accounted for some patients' high TCRbeta diversity at day 60.

The source of this sequence is a patient under 10 years old who had a stem cell transplant for inherited bone marrow failure, so the T cells may come from the graft donor. The sample consisted of PBMCs, mostly from graft donor cells, taken 60 days after TCRalphabeta/CD19-depleted stem cell transplant. J is TRBJ1-2 and V is TRBV5-1, with a tentative D call TRBD1 (6 bases). CDR3 in DNA: TGCGCCAGCTCGCCTCATTTTCAAGGGGGTCTATATGGCTACACCTTC. Protein sequence: CASSPHFQGGLYGYTF.